The entry below gives a single T cell receptor beta chain sequence along with its context. A library of TCRbeta sequences, prepared with unique molecular identifiers, was generated. TCRdb itself ran the PCR reads through MiXCR, one entry per CDR3 protein. Of about 610,000 distinct CDR3 sequences in the sample, about 10% were seen once. The data stem from a study of T-cell reconstitution after alpha-beta-depleted transplantation in children. From germline, CDR1 is KGHDR and CDR2 SFDVKD. There are 13 residues in the CDR3. Trimming cost V 5 bases and J 6 bases, with 9 bases left between them. The genes are TRBV24-1 and TRBJ2-2, with no clear D. The material was PBMCs from the stem cell graft donor, obtained from the stem cell graft. The clonotype comes from a human donor who donated a stem cell graft to a child with acute myeloid leukemia. CDR3 region: CATSGLVPGELFF. The CDR3 DNA reads TGTGCCACCAGTGGGTTGGTTCCCGGGGAGCTGTTTTTT.